Reported below is one TCR beta chain. This sample stems from a study of T-cell reconstitution after alpha-beta-depleted transplantation in children. Preparing the TCRbeta library involved the use of unique molecular identifiers. Each CDR3 protein is one row after TCRdb ran MiXCR on the PCR reads. This table has 75,000 to 100,000 distinct CDR3 sequences, roughly 8% appearing once. Germline V gives CDR1 SGHAT, CDR2 FQNNGV. This CDR3 has 17 residues. The trim removed 5 bases at V and 5 bases at J, leaving 14 bases unmatched. The chain combines TRBV11-2 with TRBJ2-1; 8 positions match TRBD2. The TCR originated in a human donor who donated a stem cell graft to a child with congenital amegakaryocytic thrombocytopenia. The source was PBMCs from the stem cell graft donor, collected from the stem cell graft. In DNA form, the CDR3 reads TGTGCCAGCAGCCCGAGGTGGGGACGGGAGGGGGACAATGAGCAGTTCTTC. Amino acids: CASSPRWGREGDNEQFF.